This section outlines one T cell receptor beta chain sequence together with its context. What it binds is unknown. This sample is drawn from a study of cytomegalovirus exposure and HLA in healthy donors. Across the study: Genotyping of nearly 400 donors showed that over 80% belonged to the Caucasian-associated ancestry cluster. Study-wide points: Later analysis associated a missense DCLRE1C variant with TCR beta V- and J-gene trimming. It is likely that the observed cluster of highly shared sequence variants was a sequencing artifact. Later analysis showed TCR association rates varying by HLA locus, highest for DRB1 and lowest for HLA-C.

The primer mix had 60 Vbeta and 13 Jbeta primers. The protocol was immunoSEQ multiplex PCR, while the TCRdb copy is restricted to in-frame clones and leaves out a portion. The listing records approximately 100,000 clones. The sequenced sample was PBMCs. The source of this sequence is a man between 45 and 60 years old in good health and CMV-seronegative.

In DNA, the CDR3 is TGTGCCAGCAGAGGGACAGGGGGCCAAGAGACCCAGTACTTC. This codes for CASRGTGGQETQYF. J is TRBJ2-5 and V is TRBV6-5, with 11 bases fitting TRBD1. CDR1 and CDR2 (germline): MNHEY, SVGAGI. V was clipped by 6 bases and J by 1 base; unmatched bases: 1. The CDR3 runs 14 residues.